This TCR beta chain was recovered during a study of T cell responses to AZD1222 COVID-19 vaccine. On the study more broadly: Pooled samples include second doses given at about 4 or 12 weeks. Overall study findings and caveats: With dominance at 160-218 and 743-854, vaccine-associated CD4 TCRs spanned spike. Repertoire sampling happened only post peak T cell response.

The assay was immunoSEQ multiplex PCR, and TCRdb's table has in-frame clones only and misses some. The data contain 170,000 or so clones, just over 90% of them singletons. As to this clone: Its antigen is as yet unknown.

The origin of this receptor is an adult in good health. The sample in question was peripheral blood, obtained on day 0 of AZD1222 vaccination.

The chain's CDR3 is CASSIGGQIYGYTF. The CDR3 nucleotides read TGTGCCAGTAGTATTGGAGGTCAGATCTATGGCTACACCTTC. J is TRBJ1-2 and V is TRBV19; D call uncertain. The ends were cut back, 3 bases at V and 4 bases at J, with 12 bases in the middle. This CDR3 is built from 14 residues. Per the germline V gene, CDR1 is LNHDA and CDR2 is SQIVND (reference sequence).